The 4 T cell receptor beta chains listed next were all sequenced from one sample in a study of OX40 agonist ivuxolimab in advanced cancers. Produced via immunoSEQ multiplex PCR; TCRdb's table is partial and in-frame only. This table has 40,000 to 45,000 clones, roughly nine tenths appearing once. Source: CD4+ or CD8+ T cells sorted from blood, taken in a trial of the OX40 agonist ivuxolimab. All receptors come from an adult with an advanced solid tumor such as melanoma, head and neck, liver or kidney cancer.

The rearrangement links TRBV7-9 to TRBJ2-2; unclear D gene. This CDR3 comprises 15 residues. Between the trimmed V and J ends, which lost 1 base and 6 bases, there was a span of 12 bases. Germline values: CDR1 SEHNR, CDR2 FQNEAQ (reference sequence). The CDR3 DNA sequence: TGTGCCAGCAGCTTAGTAAGACTGGCACCCGGGGAGCTGTTTTTT. It is translated as CASSLVRLAPGELFF.

This clone has a single count. The chain has TRBV19 and TRBJ2-1, with D unresolved. The CDR3 totals 15 residues. V was pared by 1 base and J by 0 bases, with 7 bases between. The germline V gene has CDR1 LNHDA and CDR2 SQIVND (reference sequence). The CDR3 here is CASSIGRSSYNEQFF. CDR3 nucleotide sequence: TGTGCCAGTAGTATAGGGCGGAGCTCCTACAATGAGCAGTTCTTC.

The rearrangement joins TRBV5-1 to TRBJ2-7; D ambiguous. Trimming took off 1 base at V and 0 bases at J, with 11 bases between the two ends. This CDR3 has 15 residues. Germline V gives CDR1 SGHRS, CDR2 YFSETQ. The CDR3 DNA reads as TGCGCCAGCAGCTTGTATATATCGAGCTCCTACGAGCAGTACTTC. Its protein product is CASSLYISSSYEQYF.

The count of this clone is one. The chain carries TRBV6-5 and TRBJ2-7; no reliable D call. Germline V CDR1 and CDR2: MNHEY, SVGAGI. Trimming shortened V by 6 bases and J by 6 bases, and 9 bases separated the two germline ends. The CDR3 covers 11 residues. The CDR3 here is CASSLASEQYF. CDR3 coding DNA: TGTGCCAGCAGCCTCGCTTCCGAGCAGTACTTC.